This TCR beta chain is from a study of OX40 agonist ivuxolimab in advanced cancers. Study at large: Prior therapy, whether anti-PD-1, anti-PD-L1 or anti-CTLA-4, was allowed, and approximately 40% had some. Regarding the study as a whole: Patients who responded partially at 0.1-3.0 mg/kg showed clonal expansion ranking among the lowest. The average count of expanded clones was higher among CD8+ T cells than among CD4+. Dose levels from 0.1 to 3.0 mg/kg saw CD4+ and CD8+ blood T cells expand clonally by week 6.

Only in-frame clones appear in the TCRdb table, and some are missing; sequencing was by immunoSEQ multiplex PCR. Here the sample spans around 38,000 clones, around 82% being singletons. The V end was cut by 1 base, the J end by 8 bases, with 8 bases between. Looked up from germline, CDR1 is MDHEN and CDR2 is SYDVKM. The CDR3 sequence is 12 residues long. This clone has a handful of counts. Its antigen is as yet unknown. This receptor was identified in an adult with an advanced solid tumor such as melanoma, head and neck, liver or kidney cancer. The V call is TRBV28, the J call TRBJ1-2; D ambiguous. Sequences were derived from CD4+ or CD8+ T cells sorted from blood, sampled in a trial of the OX40 agonist ivuxolimab. The CDR3 reads CASSLYREGYTF. The CDR3 coding sequence is TGTGCCAGCAGTTTATATCGGGAAGGCTACACCTTC.